This T cell receptor (beta chain) was documented in a study of blood T cell repertoires in COVID-19. The overall study: Sites across the United States, Italy and Spain contributed samples from acute and convalescent COVID-19. The analysed material was cDNA or gDNA that came from T cells, B-cell-depleted T cells, or PBMCs.

Per the authors' pipeline: By means of reference gene primer amplification, nucleated cell counts were estimated. Sequenced by immunoSEQ multiplex PCR; TCRdb stores in-frame clones only, minus some. From that table come the V and J calls and clone size; the DNA was used to work out D and trimming. The repertoire has 230,000 or so clones, about 91% of them found once; the top ten carry roughly 4.5%. Per the germline V gene, CDR1 is MNHNY and CDR2 is SVGAGI (reference sequence). The CDR3 is 14 amino acids. The J segment lost 8 bases and the V segment lost 5 bases, leaving 7 bases of the junction unmatched.

The rearrangement links TRBV6-6 to TRBJ2-1, with TRBD2 matching over 9 bases. The sequenced sample was peripheral blood. This TCR was sampled from a middle-aged woman who had recovered from COVID-19. DNA for the CDR3: TGTGCCAGCAGTCTTAGCGGGAGTCGGGATGAGCAGTTCTTC. It encodes CASSLSGSRDEQFF.